This TCR beta chain was captured by sequencing in a study of T cells in Graves' hyperthyroidism and ophthalmopathy. General study results and limits: Expanded thyroid clonotypes (above 0.001) were mostly also found in blood.

About this clonotype: Its antigen is as yet unknown.

There are 15 residues in the CDR3. V gave up 7 bases and J gave up 4 bases; unmatched junction bases: 11. The V gene's germline CDR1 is MDHEN and CDR2 SYDVKM. There were TCR beta CDR3 regions amplified from RNA transcripts. Initially, a first-round RT-PCR of the TCR CDR3 employed the HTBI primer set. TCRdb redid the calling of the multiplex PCR reads with MiXCR, one entry per CDR3 protein. The repertoire includes around 440,000 distinct CDR3 sequences, approximately 14% of them detected once, and 7.5% to 8% sits in the top ten. The chain carries TRBV28 and TRBJ2-3, with 7 nucleotides matching TRBD2. Sequencing was performed on blood. The sequence was collected from a young woman with Graves' hyperthyroidism. The CDR3 loop reads CASNSGQSIADTQYF. The CDR3 DNA sequence: TGTGCCAGCAATAGCGGGCAGAGCATCGCAGATACGCAGTATTTT.